This T cell receptor (beta chain) was observed in a study of blood T cell repertoires in COVID-19 (TCRdb year 2020). Turning to the overall study: Collaborator samples came from the United States, Italy and Spain and covered acute and convalescent phases of COVID-19. Subjects who had been exposed to COVID-19, were actively infected with it, or had recovered from it provided the deeply sampled blood TCRbeta repertoires that made up the dataset. The samples were drawn from the first 160 participants of the ongoing ImmuneRACE study and from 1,254 subjects provided by 6 global collaborators. Where available, HLA class I and class II types were obtained from metadata supplied by the sample provider rather than from assay-based typing. The prospective study material was composed of cDNA or gDNA derived from T cells, B-cell-depleted T cells, or PBMCs. The sample metadata nearly always contained a de-identified subject ID, COVID-19 status, age in years and sex. A freely available public database, intended as a resource for researchers studying the immune response to SARS-CoV-2, is where the repertoires were released.

Germline trimming: 2 bases from V, 1 base from J; junction bases outside gene matches: 1. From its cysteine to its phenylalanine, the CDR3 spans 16 amino acids. Left in the record is the CDR3 DNA by itself, 48 bases read in frame from the first base. Sequences LGHNA (CDR1) and YSLEER (CDR2) are obtained from the germline V gene. Points the paper makes about the study in general: The quantity of clinical and demographic metadata differed by source and by participant and was supplied without curation.

The collaborating institutions used their own protocols to collect whole blood in K2EDTA tubes. Collaborator samples were shipped for TCRbeta analysis as frozen whole blood, isolated PBMCs, or DNA extracted from either sample type. A remark on this clone: The clone's antigen remains unknown. There are no base qualities to consult, and no much larger clone falls within one base.

TCRbeta CDR3 regions were amplified from genomic DNA using the immunoSEQ Assay, a bias-controlled multiplex PCR. Under the source paper's analysis protocol: The number of nucleated cells in each sample was estimated by amplification of reference gene primers within the assay. To quantify the absolute abundance of each unique TCRbeta CDR3 rearrangement, sequence reads were collapsed and filtered. For each sample, productive Simpson clonality was calculated as the square root of Simpson's diversity index over productive rearrangements. The table comes from immuneACCESS by way of TCRdb, which keeps in-frame sequences with V and J called. Part of the clones is missing from these tables; in studies checked, under half for an unresolved V gene and the rest for unknown reasons. D and trimming come from the DNA, and the V and J calls and clone size come from that table. The sample has more than 75,000 clones on record, 75% to 90% of them singletons. The top ten clones comprise roughly 1.2% of the sample.

This clonotype originated in a man at least 80 years old with active or convalescent COVID-19. The sequenced sample was peripheral blood. This chain joins TRBV4-3 to TRBJ2-2; 10 bases in the junction line up with TRBD2. The bases read TGCGCCAGCAGCCAACGGACTAGCGGGAACACCGGGGAGCTGTTTTTT. Its product reads: CASSQRTSGNTGELFF.